The clone carrying this T cell receptor beta chain has a handful of counts. Its antigen is undetermined. Documented treatment: roughly 10-day PBMC culture with coronavirus spike peptide pools or control peptides (ViraFEST assay). The unexposed donor provided CD4+ T cells, which were taken before the COVID-19 pandemic (2011-2018). Where cells permitted, unexposed-donor CD4+ T cells were probed with SARS-CoV-2 S/N and four cold-coronavirus spikes. The data stem from a study of vaccination and CD4 T cells after COVID-19. Study as a whole: Cellular stimulation was performed using overlapping spike peptides derived from SARS-CoV-2, HCoV-NL63, HCoV-OC43 and HCoV-229E.

Cultured CD4+ T cell DNA was sequenced using the Oncomine TCR Beta short-read assay. Genomic DNA was extracted from cultured CD4+ T cells. TCRdb itself ran the PCR reads through MiXCR, one entry per CDR3 protein. The sample holds more than 10,000 distinct CDR3 sequences, 32% seen once. In germline, CDR1 is SGHVS, CDR2 FQNEAQ. The CDR3 loop spans 15 amino acids. Germline trimming cut 8 bases from V and 5 bases from J; bases unmatched to any gene: 10. The source is a human donor in good health. Material for sequencing was CD4+ T cells from blood, cultured in vitro. The V gene is TRBV7-8, the J gene TRBJ2-1; 9 bases map to TRBD2. The CDR3 here is CASRSSGTFDNEQFF. DNA for the CDR3: TGTGCCAGCCGGTCTAGCGGGACGTTCGACAATGAGCAGTTCTTC.